Listed below are T cell receptor beta chains from one sample, sequenced in a study of blood T cells in healthy people across ages. Each CDR3 protein gets one entry after TCRdb re-called the 5' RACE reads with MiXCR. This table holds about 380,000 distinct CDR3 sequences, roughly half found once. Sequenced: blood. Receptor source: a man between 60 and 70 years old in good health. CDR3s include the opening cysteine and the closing phenylalanine or tryptophan. A D gene is named only where the DNA matches it firmly. Size tells how often a clone was seen (once, few, many) or the class of an expanded clone, and some rows leave it out.

size	V	D	J	DNA	CDR3
few	TRBV30	.	TRBJ2-1	TGTGCCTGGACCCCGGGTGGCCCTGGGGAGCAGTTCTTC	CAWTPGGPGEQFF
.	TRBV5-1	TRBD1	TRBJ2-1	TGCGCCAGCAGCGAAGAGCCCGACAGGGTAGGGATTGAGCAGTTCTTC	CASSEEPDRVGIEQFF
many	TRBV12-3/TRBV12-4	.	TRBJ1-5	TGTGCCAGCAGTCCCCACAGGGTCAATCAGCCCCAGCATTTT	CASSPHRVNQPQHF
many	TRBV4-3	TRBD1	TRBJ1-2	TGTGCCAGCAGCCAGGGACAGAACTATGGCTACACCTTC	CASSQGQNYGYTF
few	TRBV4-3	.	TRBJ2-1	TGCGCCAGCAGCCAAGTTGGGAGAAGTGAGCAGTTCTTC	CASSQVGRSEQFF
few	TRBV6-1	.	TRBJ2-1	TGTGCCAGCGGGCAGGGTAGGGTGAATGAGCAGTTCTTC	CASGQGRVNEQFF
few	TRBV12-3/TRBV12-4	TRBD1	TRBJ1-2	TGTGCCAGCAAGGACAGGGATGGGTTTGACGCCTACACCTTC	CASKDRDGFDAYTF
.	TRBV5-1	.	TRBJ2-5	TGCGCCAGCAGCTTGTTGAGTGGTGGCCTAATAGAGACCCAGTACTTC	CASSLLSGGLIETQYF
.	TRBV6-5	TRBD2	TRBJ2-1	TGTGCCAGCAGGAAATTAGCGGGGTTCTCCTACAATGAGCAGTTCTTC	CASRKLAGFSYNEQFF
.	TRBV4-3	TRBD1	TRBJ1-1	TGCGCCAGCAGCCAAGATCGACAGGGGGACACTGAAGCTTTCTTT	CASSQDRQGDTEAFF
.	TRBV7-2	.	TRBJ2-1	TGTGCCAGCAGCTTATCGCTCGTACTAGCCAGGAATGAGCAGTTCTTC	CASSLSLVLARNEQFF
few	TRBV7-2	TRBD2	TRBJ2-7	TGTGCCAGTCGACTAGCGACCTACGAGCAGTACTTC	CASRLATYEQYF
.	TRBV5-1	.	TRBJ2-1	TGCGCCAGCAGCCTCGACCGTCGTGAGCAGTTCTTC	CASSLDRREQFF
many	TRBV5-1	.	TRBJ2-5	TGCGCCAGCAGCTTAAAGGTGCAAGAGACCCAGTACTTC	CASSLKVQETQYF
.	TRBV5-4	.	TRBJ2-7	TGTGCCAGCAGCTTGGAGGCTAGCGCCTACGAGCAGTACTTC	CASSLEASAYEQYF
.	TRBV5-1	.	TRBJ2-5	TGCGCCAGCAGGGCACTGGGGGAGACCCAGTACTTC	CASRALGETQYF
.	TRBV12-3/TRBV12-4	TRBD1	TRBJ2-3	TGTGCCAGCAGCAGGGACAGGGGGCAGGTAGATACGCAGTATTTT	CASSRDRGQVDTQYF
.	TRBV18	.	TRBJ1-2	TGTGCCAGCTCACCCCACCGGGGGGGGCGGAATGGCTACACCTTC	CASSPHRGGRNGYTF
.	TRBV5-4	.	TRBJ2-1	TGTGCCAGCAGGCCCGGGACCCCGGTGGACAATGAGCAGTTCTTC	CASRPGTPVDNEQFF
.	TRBV7-2	.	TRBJ2-3	TGTGCCAGCAGCCCTATAGCGGCCACAGATACGCAGTATTTT	CASSPIAATDTQYF
.	TRBV21-1	.	TRBJ2-1	TGTGCCAGCAGCAAAGCCTTAGCGGGAGGTAGGGATGAGCAGTTCTTC	CASSKALAGGRDEQFF
.	TRBV3-1	.	TRBJ1-6	TGTGCCAGCAGCCAAAGGTTGGCCGCTTCCCGAAATTCACCCCTCCACTTT	CASSQRLAASRNSPLHF
once	TRBV3-1	TRBD2	TRBJ2-3	TGTGCCAGCAGCCGTAGCGGGGGGGCGAGCACAGATACGCAGTATTTT	CASSRSGGASTDTQYF
.	TRBV20-1	TRBD2	TRBJ2-7	TGCAGTGCAGCCCCGGGACTAGCGTTTAACGAGCAGTACTTC	CSAAPGLAFNEQYF
many	TRBV12-3/TRBV12-4	TRBD1	TRBJ1-2	TGTGCCAGCAGTGTGCAGGGGGACTATGGCTACACCTTC	CASSVQGDYGYTF
once	TRBV28	TRBD1	TRBJ2-5	TGTGCCAGCAGCCGTAATAATTACAGGGGGTTTGAGACCCAGTACTTC	CASSRNNYRGFETQYF
.	TRBV12-3/TRBV12-4	TRBD1	TRBJ2-1	TGTGCCAGCAGTTTCAGGGGGCGTCGGTTCTTC	CASSFRGRRFF
.	TRBV20-1	.	TRBJ2-3	TGCAGTGCTAGGGGCCGACAGGCCGGGGGCACAGATACGCAGTATTTT	CSARGRQAGGTDTQYF
.	TRBV18	.	TRBJ1-1	TGTGCCAGCTCACCTGGCCCCCAGGGCACTGAAGCTTTCTTT	CASSPGPQGTEAFF
.	TRBV7-2	TRBD2	TRBJ2-3	TGTGCCAGCAGCTCTAGCGGGAGGGCAGATACGCAGTATTTT	CASSSSGRADTQYF
.	TRBV29-1	.	TRBJ2-6	TGCAGCGTCCAGGGGACTCCTGGGGCCAACGTCCTGACTTTC	CSVQGTPGANVLTF
.	TRBV14	.	TRBJ2-1	TGTGCCAGCAGCCAAGACTTCGTGGGTGAGCAGTTCTTC	CASSQDFVGEQFF
.	TRBV7-9	TRBD2	TRBJ2-7	TGTGCCAGCAGCTTAGAGGCTAGCGGGAGACAGTACTTC	CASSLEASGRQYF
few	TRBV30	TRBD2	TRBJ2-3	TGTGCCTGGAGAGCTAGCGGTAGCACAGATACGCAGTATTTT	CAWRASGSTDTQYF
.	TRBV25-1	.	TRBJ2-3	TGTGCCAGCAGTGAAGGGGGGTGGGATACGCAGTATTTT	CASSEGGWDTQYF
.	TRBV12-3/TRBV12-4	.	TRBJ2-1	TGTGCCAGCAGTTTTTTCGCTGGGTCCTACAATGAGCAGTTCTTC	CASSFFAGSYNEQFF
few	TRBV4-3	TRBD2	TRBJ2-4	TGCGCCAGCAGCCAAGAGTCTAGCGGGGGCAACATTCAGTACTTC	CASSQESSGGNIQYF
.	TRBV19	.	TRBJ2-4	TGTGCCAGTAGTATAGATCGCCCGGGAATAGCCCAAAACATTCAGTACTTC	CASSIDRPGIAQNIQYF
.	TRBV28	TRBD2	TRBJ2-7	TGTGCCAGCAGTTTAGGAGTAGCGGGGCCGCCCTACGAGCAGTACTTC	CASSLGVAGPPYEQYF
.	TRBV12-3/TRBV12-4	TRBD2	TRBJ2-1	TGTACCAGCAGCTCCCGGGGGGGGCGTGATGAGCAGTTCTTC	CTSSSRGGRDEQFF
once	TRBV27	.	TRBJ1-5	TGTGCCAGCAGTTCTGATGGCTCGGGCCCGCCGGAGCATTTT	CASSSDGSGPPEHF
.	TRBV20-1	TRBD1	TRBJ1-5	TGCAGTGCCATCCCACAGGGGTACAATCAGCCCCAGCATTTT	CSAIPQGYNQPQHF
many	TRBV21-1	.	TRBJ2-7	TGTGCCAGCAGCAAAGCCCTCAGACTAGCGGGGGGTCACTCCTACGAGCAGTACTTC	CASSKALRLAGGHSYEQYF
many	TRBV4-3	TRBD2	TRBJ2-1	TGCGCCAGCAGCCAAGATCTAGCTAGCGGGAACTACAATGAGCAGTTCTTC	CASSQDLASGNYNEQFF
.	TRBV11-1	TRBD1	TRBJ2-6	TGTGCCAGCAGCTCCAGGGACAGGTCGGCTGGGGCCAACGTCCTGACTTTC	CASSSRDRSAGANVLTF
.	TRBV11-3	TRBD2	TRBJ2-5	TGTGCCAGCAGCCGTCTAGCGGCAAAAGAGACCCAGTACTTC	CASSRLAAKETQYF
.	TRBV9	.	TRBJ2-5	TGTGCCAGCAGCGCCCCAAATCGGGGAAAACCAGAGGGGACCCAGTACTTC	CASSAPNRGKPEGTQYF
.	TRBV10-2	.	TRBJ1-1	TGCGCCAGCAGTGAGACATCAGGGAACACTGAAGCTTTCTTT	CASSETSGNTEAFF
.	TRBV28	TRBD2	TRBJ2-1	TGTGCCAGCTCGTCCCTAGCGGGAGGTCTCAATGAGCAGTTCTTC	CASSSLAGGLNEQFF
once	TRBV7-2	.	TRBJ2-3	TGTGCCAGCAGCTTAGGTGCCGGCACAGATACGCTGTATTTT	CASSLGAGTDTLYF
.	TRBV20-1	.	TRBJ2-7	TGCAGTGCTACGGCAGGGTACCCCTACGAGCAGTACTTC	CSATAGYPYEQYF
.	TRBV10-3	TRBD2	TRBJ2-3	TGTGCCATCAGCGGTAGCGGGGGCACAGATACGCAGTATTTT	CAISGSGGTDTQYF
.	TRBV30	.	TRBJ1-6	TGTGCCTGGGGATCTAATTCACCCCTCCACTTT	CAWGSNSPLHF
few	TRBV9	.	TRBJ2-3	TGTGCCAGCAGCGTAGCTCAGGCCACAGATACGCAGTATTTT	CASSVAQATDTQYF
.	TRBV7-2	TRBD1	TRBJ1-1	TGTGCCAGCAGCTCATACGGACAGGGTGGCGCTGAAGCTTTCTTT	CASSSYGQGGAEAFF
few	TRBV6-2/TRBV6-3	.	TRBJ2-5	TGTGCCAGCGACCGGCCGGAGACCCAGTACTTC	CASDRPETQYF
.	TRBV25-1	TRBD1	TRBJ1-5	TGTGCCAGCAGCGGGACAGGGGGAAGCAATCAGCCCCAGCATTTT	CASSGTGGSNQPQHF
few	TRBV5-1	.	TRBJ2-3	TGCGCCAGCAGCTTGGACTTATCCGATACGCAGTATTTT	CASSLDLSDTQYF
.	TRBV20-1	TRBD2	TRBJ2-7	TGCAGTGCTAGGGGGCCGGCTAGCGGGGTATCCTACGAGCAGTACTTC	CSARGPASGVSYEQYF